A selection of T cell receptor beta chains follows, all from one sample in a study of cytomegalovirus exposure and HLA in healthy donors. Libraries were prepared by immunoSEQ multiplex PCR; TCRdb keeps only in-frame clonotypes and omits some of them. The data show 110,000 to 150,000 clones, with about 80% seen just once and roughly 1.2% held by the top ten. The material sequenced was PBMCs. The receptor set was obtained from a male donor in good health and CMV-seropositive. CDR3s leave out the opening cysteine and the closing phenylalanine or tryptophan.

V,J,CDR3
TRBV11-3,TRBJ2-1,ASAFETGNEQF
TRBV19,TRBJ1-2,ASSPRRGAYGYT
TRBV7-2,TRBJ1-2,ASSFYRGGYT
TRBV7-2,TRBJ2-7,ASSLAASGSSYEQY
TRBV5-1,TRBJ2-7,ASSLGQRYEQY
TRBV7-8,TRBJ1-4,ASSPLPEIGVGLF
TRBV14,TRBJ2-5,ASSQHLGQQETQY
TRBV19,TRBJ2-1,AAGGPGNEQF
TRBV4-3,TRBJ2-7,ASSQHPGQGGEQY
TRBV21-1,TRBJ1-1,ASSSRGRTEAF
TRBV15,TRBJ1-2,ATSRDLNYGYT
TRBV28,TRBJ1-1,ASSLEFQGSPEAF
TRBV18,TRBJ2-7,ASSPVDRSSYEQY
TRBV7-3,TRBJ2-1,ASSPTGNEQF
TRBV5-1,TRBJ1-2,ASSLMIGTALYGYT
TRBV15,TRBJ1-5,ATSKSGQGNQPQH
TRBV7-2,TRBJ2-4,ASSLEGQGLGQY
TRBV10-1,TRBJ1-5,ASKDRAANQPQH
TRBV6-5,TRBJ1-1,ASSSTVNTEAF
TRBV29-1,TRBJ1-2,SVRQLTNYGYT
TRBV7-2,TRBJ2-3,ARPAGDRPDTQY
TRBV2,TRBJ2-4,ASTSSGNGDIQY
TRBV6-5,TRBJ1-1,ASSCLGTGAGTEAF
TRBV5-1,TRBJ1-1,ASSTGQGGTEAF
TRBV10-1,TRBJ2-7,ASSNDSNEQY
TRBV7-9,TRBJ1-1,SSSFEDTEAF
TRBV7-2,TRBJ2-3,ASSLGLAGGLSDTQY
TRBV11-2,TRBJ2-5,ASSLSQIRTGETQY
TRBV7-6,TRBJ2-5,ASSFVEGAETQY
TRBV27,TRBJ2-1,ASAGESYNEQF
TRBV6-5,TRBJ1-4,ASSYEAYNEKLF
TRBV7-8,TRBJ2-5,ASSLFLADQETQY
TRBV5-4,TRBJ2-2,ASSRPGQPTGELF
TRBV23-1,TRBJ2-1,ASSPPSAPGYPPPTYNEQF
TRBV27,TRBJ2-5,ASSPSGLAGDQETQY
TRBV7-9,TRBJ2-7,ASSSPETGGYEQY
TRBV4-3,TRBJ2-3,ASSQEGGLVPDTQY
TRBV18,TRBJ2-1,ASSPPSGGLSEQF
TRBV19,TRBJ1-3,ASNYISGNTIY
TRBV18,TRBJ2-7,ASSPWAYSYEQY
TRBV5-4,TRBJ2-7,ASSFQGAGYEQY
TRBV4-2,TRBJ2-7,ASSQDRDSIFYEQY
TRBV5-5,TRBJ1-2,ASSSGQGDGYT
TRBV28,TRBJ2-1,ASSPVIAFYNEQF
TRBV7-3,TRBJ1-2,ASSLTIGGAPDGYT
TRBV27,TRBJ2-1,ASSPYVAVEQF
TRBV10-2,TRBJ2-5,ASSEWGPQETQY
TRBV7-2,TRBJ1-2,ASSYQGAGGYT
TRBV10-3,TRBJ1-1,AISVEKNTEAF
TRBV19,TRBJ1-1,ASLSENTEAF
TRBV19,TRBJ2-1,ASSIGHSYNEQF
TRBV5-4,TRBJ2-5,ASSLGGGYQETQY
TRBV9,TRBJ2-1,ASSVDGGESPYNEQF
TRBV28,TRBJ1-2,ASRQGEGYGYT
TRBV6-5,TRBJ1-4,ASSRTVGEKLF
TRBV2,TRBJ2-7,ASRPGQGRYEQY
TRBV12-5,TRBJ2-3,ASGLSRLAGVFDTQY
TRBV19,TRBJ1-1,ASSIVPTEGTEAF
TRBV7-9,TRBJ1-1,ASSLVVAEAF
TRBV6-5,TRBJ2-3,ATAGQGTDTQY